This TCR beta chain stems from a study of blood T cell repertoires in COVID-19. The wider study: Sites across the United States, Italy and Spain contributed samples from acute and convalescent COVID-19. In each case, the material was cDNA or gDNA derived from T cells, B-cell-depleted T cells, or PBMCs.

Some clones are missing from TCRdb's copy, which holds only in-frame ones; the method was immunoSEQ multiplex PCR. The top ten hold almost 1.5% of the sample, which has about 410,000 clones, roughly 89% seen once. CDR3 length: 16 amino acids. Per germline, CDR1 LGHDT and CDR2 YNNKEL (reference sequence). The J segment lost 1 base and the V segment lost 4 bases, leaving 6 bases of the junction unmatched. The sample was peripheral blood. The clonotype comes from a young woman with active or convalescent COVID-19. The genes are TRBV3-1 (or the pseudogene TRBV3-2) and TRBJ1-2; TRBD1 agrees at 10 bases. CDR3 loop: CASSRRDRGINYGYTF. In nucleotides, the CDR3 is TGTGCCAGCAGCCGACGGGACAGGGGAATTAACTATGGCTACACCTTC.